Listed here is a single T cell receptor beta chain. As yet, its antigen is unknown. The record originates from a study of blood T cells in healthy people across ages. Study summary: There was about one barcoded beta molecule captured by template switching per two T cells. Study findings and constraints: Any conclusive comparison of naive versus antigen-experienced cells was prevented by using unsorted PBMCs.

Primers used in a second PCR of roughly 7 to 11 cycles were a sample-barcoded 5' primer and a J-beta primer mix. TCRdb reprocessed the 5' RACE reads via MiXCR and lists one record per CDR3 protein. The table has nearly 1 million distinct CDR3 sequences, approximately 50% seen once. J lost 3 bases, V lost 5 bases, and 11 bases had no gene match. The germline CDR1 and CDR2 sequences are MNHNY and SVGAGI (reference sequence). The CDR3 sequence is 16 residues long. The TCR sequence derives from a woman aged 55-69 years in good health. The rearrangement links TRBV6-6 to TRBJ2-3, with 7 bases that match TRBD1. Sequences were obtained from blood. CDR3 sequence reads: CASSTGRQGWTDTQYF. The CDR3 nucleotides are TGTGCCAGCAGTACGGGGAGACAGGGATGGACAGATACGCAGTATTTT.